The text below deals with one T cell receptor beta chain. Its antigen is not known. The data stem from a study of T cell responses to AZD1222 COVID-19 vaccine. Turning to the study itself: Pooled in the analysis were second doses at about 4 or about 12 weeks. Study results and limitations: Spike-specific TCR breadth and depth rose after two AZD1222 doses. Donors in the cohort were predominantly white British and more often female, and clonal diversity was possibly underestimated. Close to half of all spike-specific TCRs reportedly target regions of the variants that are unmutated.

The data were produced by immunoSEQ multiplex PCR, yet TCRdb's version contains in-frame clones alone and is incomplete. This sample has 250,000 or so clones, with more than 85% found just once. The TCR comes from an adult in good health. Sequences were derived from peripheral blood, sampled on day 0 of AZD1222 vaccination.

The CDR3 protein is CASSPPRAENGYTF. The CDR3 nucleotides are TGTGCCAGCTCACCTCCGAGGGCGGAGAATGGCTACACCTTC. The chain links TRBV18 to TRBJ1-2; D gene unclear. The ends were cut back, 3 bases at V and 6 bases at J, with 14 bases in the middle. The length of the CDR3 is 14 residues. Germline values: CDR1 KGHSH, CDR2 LQKENI.